Each of the 3 T cell receptor beta chains below was sequenced from the same sample in a study of early T cells in non-severe SARS-CoV-2 infection. TCRdb re-called the 5' RACE reads through MiXCR, storing one row per CDR3 protein. The repertoire consists of approximately 120,000 distinct CDR3 sequences, with about 15% occurring once and the leading ten covering 20% to 25%. The sequencing sample was made of whole blood. These receptor sequences come from an adult who was a healthcare worker with PCR-confirmed SARS-CoV-2 infection or an uninfected control (not recorded which).

This clonotype turned up a few times. The chain employs TRBV7-9 and TRBJ2-1; TRBD1 matches 9 bases. CDR1 and CDR2 (germline): SEHNR, FQNEAQ (reference sequence). This CDR3 contains 16 residues. The V and J ends lost 5 bases and 4 bases, in that order; junction bases with no gene match: 9. The CDR3 nucleotides read TGTGCCAGCAGCCACACCTGGGACAGGGTATACAATGAGCAGTTCTTC. It encodes CASSHTWDRVYNEQFF.

This chain links TRBV29-1 with TRBJ2-7; 8 bases map to TRBD1. CDR3 length: 13 residues. The J segment lost 1 base and the V segment lost 7 bases, leaving 6 bases of the junction unmatched. From germline, CDR1 is SQVTM and CDR2 ANQGSEA. This CDR3 is CSAQTGVSYEQYF. As DNA, the CDR3 is TGCAGCGCCCAGACAGGGGTATCCTACGAGCAGTACTTC.

There are a few counts of this clonotype. This chain uses TRBV9 with TRBJ1-1; D is ambiguous. The CDR3 is made up of 14 amino acids. Germline V gene data show CDR1 as SGDLS and CDR2 as YYNGEE. The V end was cut by 0 bases, the J end by 4 bases, with 10 bases between. The CDR3 DNA sequence: TGTGCCAGCAGCGTAGCGTATGGCTCCACTGAAGCTTTCTTT. The encoded protein is CASSVAYGSTEAFF.